The rows below give T cell receptor beta chains drawn from one sample of a study of T cell repertoires in cytomegalovirus infection. TCRdb reanalysed the reads using MiXCR and keeps one entry per CDR3 protein. The repertoire holds 71,000 or so distinct CDR3 sequences, with 20% as singletons. Their antigen targets remain unknown. Specimen: CD8+ T cells from cultured PBMCs, collected from culture after CMV antigen stimulation. The origin of the receptors is a human donor in good health (CMV status not recorded). Some clones in this sample may be carry-over from other donors' samples. CDR3s include the opening cysteine and the closing phenylalanine or tryptophan. Fields, in order: CDR3 protein, CDR3 DNA, V gene, J gene, clone size, D gene. D genes are given only for firm matches. Part of the rows lack a size; the others show once, few, many or a class for expanded clones.

CDR3 protein: CASSGDRKETQYF
CDR3 DNA: TGTGCCAGCAGCGGGGACCGAAAAGAGACCCAGTACTTC
V gene: TRBV7-6
J gene: TRBJ2-5
clone size: NA
D gene: NA

CDR3 protein: CASSYRRDRDYEQYF
CDR3 DNA: TGTGCCAGCAGCTATCGCCGGGACAGGGACTACGAGCAGTACTTC
V gene: TRBV7-9
J gene: TRBJ2-7
clone size: NA
D gene: TRBD1

CDR3 protein: CASSQVLAGEGEQYF
CDR3 DNA: TGCGCCAGCAGCCAGGTCCTAGCGGGGGAGGGGGAGCAGTACTTC
V gene: TRBV4-1
J gene: TRBJ2-7
clone size: few
D gene: TRBD2

CDR3 protein: CASSSDILNTEAFF
CDR3 DNA: TGTGCCAGCAGTTCTGACATATTGAACACTGAAGCTTTCTTT
V gene: TRBV27
J gene: TRBJ1-1
clone size: few
D gene: NA

CDR3 protein: CASSLNPDPNTEAFF
CDR3 DNA: TGTGCCAGCAGCCTCAACCCGGACCCTAACACTGAAGCTTTCTTT
V gene: TRBV14
J gene: TRBJ1-1
clone size: NA
D gene: NA

CDR3 protein: CASSLAGAHPDTQYF
CDR3 DNA: TGTGCCAGCAGCTTAGCGGGGGCTCATCCAGATACGCAGTATTTT
V gene: TRBV7-2
J gene: TRBJ2-3
clone size: few
D gene: NA

CDR3 protein: CASEGDTEAFF
CDR3 DNA: TGTGCTAGTGAAGGCGACACTGAAGCTTTCTTT
V gene: TRBV12-5
J gene: TRBJ1-1
clone size: NA
D gene: NA

CDR3 protein: CASSSRGLYNEQFF
CDR3 DNA: TGTGCCAGCAGCTCCCGGGGACTATACAATGAGCAGTTCTTC
V gene: TRBV7-6
J gene: TRBJ2-1
clone size: few
D gene: TRBD2

CDR3 protein: CASSYRQTRRELFF
CDR3 DNA: TGTGCCAGTAGCTATCGGCAGACCCGAAGGGAGCTGTTTTTT
V gene: TRBV19
J gene: TRBJ2-2
clone size: NA
D gene: NA

CDR3 protein: CASSLSGGGSSYEQYF
CDR3 DNA: TGTGCCAGCAGCTTAAGCGGTGGGGGGTCCTCCTACGAGCAGTACTTC
V gene: TRBV13
J gene: TRBJ2-7
clone size: NA
D gene: NA

CDR3 protein: CASRWTGTATNEKLFF
CDR3 DNA: TGTGCCAGCAGGTGGACAGGGACTGCAACTAATGAAAAACTGTTTTTT
V gene: TRBV6-6
J gene: TRBJ1-4
clone size: few
D gene: TRBD1

CDR3 protein: CASRSQDSYEQYF
CDR3 DNA: TGCGCCAGCAGGTCCCAAGACTCCTACGAGCAGTACTTC
V gene: TRBV5-1
J gene: TRBJ2-7
clone size: NA
D gene: NA

CDR3 protein: CASSLTGATEAFF
CDR3 DNA: TGTGCCAGCAGCCTGACAGGGGCCACTGAAGCTTTCTTT
V gene: TRBV12-3/TRBV12-4
J gene: TRBJ1-1
clone size: few
D gene: TRBD1

CDR3 protein: CASSYAGGGSYNEQFF
CDR3 DNA: TGTGCCAGCAGTTACGCGGGGGGCGGCTCCTACAATGAGCAGTTCTTC
V gene: TRBV6-2/TRBV6-3
J gene: TRBJ2-1
clone size: few
D gene: TRBD2

CDR3 protein: CASRVTGVGNQPQHF
CDR3 DNA: TGTGCCAGCAGAGTGACAGGCGTCGGCAATCAGCCCCAGCATTTT
V gene: TRBV6-2/TRBV6-3
J gene: TRBJ1-5
clone size: few
D gene: NA

CDR3 protein: CASSLIWNTEAFF
CDR3 DNA: TGTGCCAGCAGCCTTATCTGGAACACTGAAGCTTTCTTT
V gene: TRBV7-6
J gene: TRBJ1-1
clone size: few
D gene: NA

CDR3 protein: CASSHRADYGYTF
CDR3 DNA: TGTGCCAGCAGCCACAGGGCTGACTATGGCTACACCTTC
V gene: TRBV7-9
J gene: TRBJ1-2
clone size: NA
D gene: NA

CDR3 protein: CASSEHRVAKNIQYF
CDR3 DNA: TGCGCCAGCAGTGAGCACCGGGTAGCCAAAAACATTCAGTACTTC
V gene: TRBV10-2
J gene: TRBJ2-4
clone size: NA
D gene: NA

CDR3 protein: CASSPQGSGNTIYF
CDR3 DNA: TGTGCCAGCAGCCCCCAGGGGAGCGGAAACACCATATATTTT
V gene: TRBV12-3/TRBV12-4
J gene: TRBJ1-3
clone size: few
D gene: NA

CDR3 protein: CASSQVRSDEQFF
CDR3 DNA: TGTGCCAGCAGCCAAGTCAGAAGCGATGAGCAGTTCTTC
V gene: TRBV4-1
J gene: TRBJ2-1
clone size: few
D gene: NA

CDR3 protein: CASSPGQGEVEYGYTF
CDR3 DNA: TGTGCCAGCAGCCCGGGACAGGGAGAAGTTGAGTATGGCTACACCTTC
V gene: TRBV4-1
J gene: TRBJ1-2
clone size: NA
D gene: TRBD1

CDR3 protein: CASSQEGQFYEQYF
CDR3 DNA: TGCGCCAGCAGCCAAGAGGGACAGTTCTACGAGCAGTACTTC
V gene: TRBV4-1
J gene: TRBJ2-7
clone size: NA
D gene: TRBD1